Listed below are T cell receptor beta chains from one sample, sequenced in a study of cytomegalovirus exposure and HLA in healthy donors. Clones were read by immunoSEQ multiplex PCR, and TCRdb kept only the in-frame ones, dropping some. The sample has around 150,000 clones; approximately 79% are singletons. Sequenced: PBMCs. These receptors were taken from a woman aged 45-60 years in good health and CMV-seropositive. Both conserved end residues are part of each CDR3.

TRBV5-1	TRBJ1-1	CASSLERVVSTEAFF
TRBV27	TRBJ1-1	CASSPGDRRNTEAFF
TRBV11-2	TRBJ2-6	CASSPTLSGANVLTF
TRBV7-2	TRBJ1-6	CASSLGAGKVNSPLHF
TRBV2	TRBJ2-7	CASSEAIALTYEQYF
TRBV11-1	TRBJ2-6	CASSRGQVFSGANVLTF
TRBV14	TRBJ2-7	CASSHSTESIYEQYF
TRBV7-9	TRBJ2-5	CASSSGLAGGQRETQYF
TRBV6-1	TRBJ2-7	CASTERAGGSYEQYF
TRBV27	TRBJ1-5	CASSWTADQPQHF
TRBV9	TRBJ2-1	CASSLTSSYNEQFF
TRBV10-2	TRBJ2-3	CASSESSVASGPDTQYF
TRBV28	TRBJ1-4	CASSLDRPNEKLFF
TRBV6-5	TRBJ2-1	CASSYSGGQGNEQFF
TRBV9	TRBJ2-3	CASSQVGGGTDTQYF
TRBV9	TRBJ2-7	CASSVGGGGGSSYEQYF
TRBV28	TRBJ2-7	CASSSPAATGHHEQYF
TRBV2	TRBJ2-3	CASLGAEGQYF
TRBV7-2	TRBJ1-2	CASSADRGQGYGYTF
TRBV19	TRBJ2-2	CASSIERQSKLFF
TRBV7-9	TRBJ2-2	CASSPLRGRGDTGELFF
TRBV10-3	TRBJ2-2	CAIGPGGTNTGELFF
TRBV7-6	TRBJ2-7	CASSLARDEQYF
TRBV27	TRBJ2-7	CASSLNAAGTHSYEQYF
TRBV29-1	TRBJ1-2	CSGQGRSYGYTF
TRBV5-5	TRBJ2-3	CASSLVRTSGRVGGDTQYF
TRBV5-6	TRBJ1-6	CASSYGSNNSPLHF
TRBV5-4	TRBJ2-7	CASSFYSYEQYF
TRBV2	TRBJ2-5	CASSDRSGTQYF
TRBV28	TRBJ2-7	CASREGQSYEQYF
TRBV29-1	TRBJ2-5	CSGLQQETQYF
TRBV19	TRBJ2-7	CASSIRDSLSYEQYF
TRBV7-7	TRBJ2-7	CASSLAGPAQEQYF
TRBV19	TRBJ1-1	CASSIYPRGRDTEAFF
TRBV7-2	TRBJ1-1	CASSTLGRDTEAFF
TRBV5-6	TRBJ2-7	CASSFGTGGYEQYF